This entry describes one TCR beta chain. Repertoires were generated with immunoSEQ multiplex PCR, while TCRdb's copy carries only in-frame clones and drops some. The profile shows about 190,000 clones, roughly 78% of them singletons. The V gene lost 1 base and the J gene lost 3 bases, with 10 bases spanning the gap. CDR3 size: 15 residues. Germline V gives CDR1 SGHVS, CDR2 FQNEAQ. This entry is derived from a study of blood T cell repertoires in COVID-19. Study details: Researchers got acute and convalescent COVID-19 samples from the United States, Italy and Spain.

The sequence was collected from a woman over 75 with active or convalescent COVID-19. The material sequenced was peripheral blood. This chain links TRBV7-8 with TRBJ1-3; D is uncertain. The chain's CDR3 is CASSLVGGVGNTIYF. The CDR3 nucleotides read TGTGCCAGCAGCTTAGTCGGCGGGGTTGGAAACACCATATATTTT.